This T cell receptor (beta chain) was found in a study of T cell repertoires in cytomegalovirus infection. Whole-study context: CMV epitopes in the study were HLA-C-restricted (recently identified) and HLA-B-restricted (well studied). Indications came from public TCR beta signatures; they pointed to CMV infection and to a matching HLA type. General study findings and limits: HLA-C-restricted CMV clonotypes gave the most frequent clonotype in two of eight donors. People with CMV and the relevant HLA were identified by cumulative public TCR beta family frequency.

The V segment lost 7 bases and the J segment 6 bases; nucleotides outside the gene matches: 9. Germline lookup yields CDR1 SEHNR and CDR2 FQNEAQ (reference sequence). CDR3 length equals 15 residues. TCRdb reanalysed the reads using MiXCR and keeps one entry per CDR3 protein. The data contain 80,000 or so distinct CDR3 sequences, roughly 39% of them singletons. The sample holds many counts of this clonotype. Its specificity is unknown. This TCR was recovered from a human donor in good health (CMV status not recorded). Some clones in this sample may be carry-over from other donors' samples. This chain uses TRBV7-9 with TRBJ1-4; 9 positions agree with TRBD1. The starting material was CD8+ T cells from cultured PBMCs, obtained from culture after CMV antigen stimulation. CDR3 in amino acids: CASTHRTGEDEKLFF. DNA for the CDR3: TGTGCCAGCACCCATCGGACAGGGGAGGATGAAAAACTGTTTTTT.